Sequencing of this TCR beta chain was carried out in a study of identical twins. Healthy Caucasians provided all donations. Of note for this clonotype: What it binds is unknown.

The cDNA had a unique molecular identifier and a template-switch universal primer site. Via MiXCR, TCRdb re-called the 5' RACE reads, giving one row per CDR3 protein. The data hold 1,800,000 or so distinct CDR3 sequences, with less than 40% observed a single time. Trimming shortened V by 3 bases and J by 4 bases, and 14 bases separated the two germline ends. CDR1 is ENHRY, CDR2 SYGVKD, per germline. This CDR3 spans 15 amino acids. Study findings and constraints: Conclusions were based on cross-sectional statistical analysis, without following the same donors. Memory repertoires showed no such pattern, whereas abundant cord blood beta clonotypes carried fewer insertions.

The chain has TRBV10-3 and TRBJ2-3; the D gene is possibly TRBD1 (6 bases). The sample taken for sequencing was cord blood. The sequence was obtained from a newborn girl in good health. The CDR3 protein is CAISDGTLNADTQYF. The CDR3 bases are TGTGCCATCAGTGACGGGACATTGAACGCAGATACGCAGTATTTT.